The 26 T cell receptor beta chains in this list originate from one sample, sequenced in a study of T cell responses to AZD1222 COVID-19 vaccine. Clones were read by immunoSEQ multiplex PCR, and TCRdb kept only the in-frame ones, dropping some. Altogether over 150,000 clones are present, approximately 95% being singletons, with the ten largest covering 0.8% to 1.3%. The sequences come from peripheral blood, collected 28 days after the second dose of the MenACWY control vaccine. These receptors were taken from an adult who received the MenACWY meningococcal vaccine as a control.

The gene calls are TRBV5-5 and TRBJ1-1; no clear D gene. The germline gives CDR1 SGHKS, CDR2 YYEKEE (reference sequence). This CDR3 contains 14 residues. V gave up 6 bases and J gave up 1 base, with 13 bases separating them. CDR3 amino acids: CASTRWQANTEAFF. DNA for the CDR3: TGTGCCAGCACCCGATGGCAGGCGAACACTGAAGCTTTCTTT.

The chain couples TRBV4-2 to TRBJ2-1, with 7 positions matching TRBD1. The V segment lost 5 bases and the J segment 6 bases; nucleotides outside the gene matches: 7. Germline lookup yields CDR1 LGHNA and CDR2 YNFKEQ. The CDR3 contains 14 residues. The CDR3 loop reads CASSTGDALNEQFF. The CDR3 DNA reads TGTGCCAGCAGCACAGGGGACGCCCTCAATGAGCAGTTCTTC.

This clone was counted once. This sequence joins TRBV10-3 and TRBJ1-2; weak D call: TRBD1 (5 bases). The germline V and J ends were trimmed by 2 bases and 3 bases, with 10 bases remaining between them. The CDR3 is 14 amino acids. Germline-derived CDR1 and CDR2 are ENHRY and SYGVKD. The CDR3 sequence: CAISEGREHYGYTF. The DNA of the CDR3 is TGTGCCATCAGTGAGGGCAGGGAACACTATGGCTACACCTTC.

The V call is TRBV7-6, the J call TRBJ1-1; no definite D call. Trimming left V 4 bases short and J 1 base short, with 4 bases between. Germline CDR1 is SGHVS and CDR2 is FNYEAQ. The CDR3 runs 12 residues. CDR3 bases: TGTGCCAGCAGCTCAAGGAACACTGAAGCTTTCTTT. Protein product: CASSSRNTEAFF.

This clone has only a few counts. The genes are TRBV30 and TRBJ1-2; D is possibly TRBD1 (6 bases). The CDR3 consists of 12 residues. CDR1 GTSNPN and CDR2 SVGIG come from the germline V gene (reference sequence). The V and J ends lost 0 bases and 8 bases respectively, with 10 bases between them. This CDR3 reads CAWSVGQTGYTF. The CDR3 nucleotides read TGTGCCTGGAGTGTAGGACAGACCGGCTACACCTTC.

For the CDR3, the DNA is TGCGCCAGCAGCCAAGATCGGGTCAGGGCGGGTGAAGCTTTCTTT. This translates into CASSQDRVRAGEAFF. This chain joins TRBV4-3 and TRBJ1-1, with D tentatively TRBD1 (5 bases). The V gene lost 0 bases and the J gene lost 7 bases, with 15 bases spanning the gap. The CDR3 covers 15 residues. Germline values: CDR1 LGHNA, CDR2 YSLEER.

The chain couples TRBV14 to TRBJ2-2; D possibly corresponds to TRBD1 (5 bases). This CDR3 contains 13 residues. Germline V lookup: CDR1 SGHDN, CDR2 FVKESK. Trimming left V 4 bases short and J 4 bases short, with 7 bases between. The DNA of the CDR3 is TGTGCCAGCAGCCCCCAGGGCACCGGGGAGCTGTTTTTT. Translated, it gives CASSPQGTGELFF. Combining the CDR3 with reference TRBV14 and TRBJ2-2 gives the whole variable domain EAGVTQFPSHSVIEKGQTVTLRCDPISGHDNLYWYRRVMGKEIKFLLHFVKESKQDESGMPNNRFLAERTGGTYSTLKVQPAELEDSGVYFCASSPQGTGELFFGEGSRLTVL.

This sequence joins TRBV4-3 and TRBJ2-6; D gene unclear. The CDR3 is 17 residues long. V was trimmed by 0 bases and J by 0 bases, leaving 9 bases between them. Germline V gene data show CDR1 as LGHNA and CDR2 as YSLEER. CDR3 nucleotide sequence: TGCGCCAGCAGCCAAGACAGGTACCCCTCTGGGGCCAACGTCCTGACTTTC. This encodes CASSQDRYPSGANVLTF.

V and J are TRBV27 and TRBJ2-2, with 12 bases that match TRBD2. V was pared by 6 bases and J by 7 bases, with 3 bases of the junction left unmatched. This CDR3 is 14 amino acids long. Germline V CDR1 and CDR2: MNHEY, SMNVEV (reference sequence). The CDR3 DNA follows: TGTGCCAGCAGAACTAGCGGGGGGTACGGGGAGCTGTTTTTT. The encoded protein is CASRTSGGYGELFF.

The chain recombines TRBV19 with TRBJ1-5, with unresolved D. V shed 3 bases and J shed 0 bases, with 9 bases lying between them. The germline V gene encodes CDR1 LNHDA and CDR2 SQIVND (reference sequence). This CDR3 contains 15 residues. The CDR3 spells CASSIAGYSNQPQHF. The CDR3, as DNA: TGTGCCAGTAGTATCGCGGGGTATAGCAATCAGCCCCAGCATTTT.

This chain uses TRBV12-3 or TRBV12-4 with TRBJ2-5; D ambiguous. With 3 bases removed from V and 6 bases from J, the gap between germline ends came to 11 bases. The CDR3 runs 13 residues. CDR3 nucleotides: TGTGCCAGCAGTTTGGGCTGGGCACAGACCCAGTACTTC. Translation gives CASSLGWAQTQYF.

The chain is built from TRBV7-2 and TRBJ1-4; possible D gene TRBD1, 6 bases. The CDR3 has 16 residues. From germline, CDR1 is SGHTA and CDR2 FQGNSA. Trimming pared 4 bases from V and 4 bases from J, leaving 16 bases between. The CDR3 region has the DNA TGTGCCAGCAGCTCAAACATCCGAGGGGGTAATGAAAAACTGTTTTTT. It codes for CASSSNIRGGNEKLFF.

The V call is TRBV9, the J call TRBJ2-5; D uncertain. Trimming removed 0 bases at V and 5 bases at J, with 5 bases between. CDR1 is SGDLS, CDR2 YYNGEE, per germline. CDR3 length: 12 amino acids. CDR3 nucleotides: TGTGCCAGCAGCGTAGCCCGGGAGACCCAGTACTTC. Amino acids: CASSVARETQYF.

CDR3 sequence (DNA): TGTGCCAGCAAAGCTGGGGGGCAAGGGGAAAAACTGTTTTTT. It encodes CASKAGGQGEKLFF. The rearrangement uses TRBV5-4 and TRBJ1-4, with D perhaps matching TRBD1 (6 bases). Per germline, CDR1 SGHNT and CDR2 YYREEE (reference sequence). The V end lost 6 bases, the J end lost 8 bases, and 17 bases lay between the germline ends. The CDR3 consists of 14 residues.

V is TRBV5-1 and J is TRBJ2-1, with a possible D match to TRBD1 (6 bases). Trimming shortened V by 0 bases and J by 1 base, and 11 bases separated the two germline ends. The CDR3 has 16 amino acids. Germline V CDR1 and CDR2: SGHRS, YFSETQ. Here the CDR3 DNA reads TGCGCCAGCAGCTTGGAGGCAGGGGCATCCTACAATGAGCAGTTCTTC. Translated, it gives CASSLEAGASYNEQFF.

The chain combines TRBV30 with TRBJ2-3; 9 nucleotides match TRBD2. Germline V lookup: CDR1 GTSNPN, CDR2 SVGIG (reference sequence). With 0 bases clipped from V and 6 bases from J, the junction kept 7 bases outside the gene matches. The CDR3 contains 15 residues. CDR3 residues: CAWSVLAGRRDTQYF. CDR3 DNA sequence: TGTGCCTGGAGTGTCCTAGCGGGGAGAAGGGATACGCAGTATTTT.

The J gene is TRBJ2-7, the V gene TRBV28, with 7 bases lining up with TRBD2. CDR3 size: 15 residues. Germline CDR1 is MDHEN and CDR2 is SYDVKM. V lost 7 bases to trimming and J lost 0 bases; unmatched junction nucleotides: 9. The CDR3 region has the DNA TGTGCCAGCACCCCACTCCCGGGGGGCTCCTACGAGCAGTACTTC. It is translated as CASTPLPGGSYEQYF.

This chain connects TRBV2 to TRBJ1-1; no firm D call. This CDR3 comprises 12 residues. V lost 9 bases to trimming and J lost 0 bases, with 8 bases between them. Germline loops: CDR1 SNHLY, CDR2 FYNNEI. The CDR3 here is CASTSLNTEAFF. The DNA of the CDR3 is TGTGCCAGTACTTCCTTGAACACTGAAGCTTTCTTT.

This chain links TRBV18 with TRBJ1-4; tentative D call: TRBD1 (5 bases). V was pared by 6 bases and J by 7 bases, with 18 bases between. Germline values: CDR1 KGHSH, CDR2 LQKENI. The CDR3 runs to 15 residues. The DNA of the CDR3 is TGTGCCAGCTCTACCACGGCGGGGGTCGGTGAAAAACTGTTTTTT. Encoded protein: CASSTTAGVGEKLFF.

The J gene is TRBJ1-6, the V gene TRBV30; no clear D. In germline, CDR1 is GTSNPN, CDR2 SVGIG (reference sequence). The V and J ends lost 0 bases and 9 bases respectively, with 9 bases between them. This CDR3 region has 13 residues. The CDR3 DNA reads TGTGCCTGGAGTGTTGAGTTTAGTTCACCCCTCCACTTT. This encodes CAWSVEFSSPLHF.

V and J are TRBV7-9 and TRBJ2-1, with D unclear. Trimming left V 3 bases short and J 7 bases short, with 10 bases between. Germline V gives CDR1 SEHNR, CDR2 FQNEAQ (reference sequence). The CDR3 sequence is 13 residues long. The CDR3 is CASSFPSRNEQFF. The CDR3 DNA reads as TGTGCCAGCAGCTTCCCGAGCAGGAATGAGCAGTTCTTC.

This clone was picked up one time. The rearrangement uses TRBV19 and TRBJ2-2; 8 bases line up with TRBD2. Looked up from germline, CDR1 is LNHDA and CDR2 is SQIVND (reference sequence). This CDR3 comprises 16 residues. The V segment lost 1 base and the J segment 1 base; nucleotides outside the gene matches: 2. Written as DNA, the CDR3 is TGTGCCAGTAGTATAGTAGCGGGGTTGAACACCGGGGAGCTGTTTTTT. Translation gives CASSIVAGLNTGELFF.

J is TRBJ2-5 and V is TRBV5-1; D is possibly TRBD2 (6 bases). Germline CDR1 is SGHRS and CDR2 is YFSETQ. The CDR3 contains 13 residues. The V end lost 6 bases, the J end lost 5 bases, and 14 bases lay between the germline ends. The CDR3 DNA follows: TGCGCCAGCATCCCCGAAGGGAGGGAGACCCAGTACTTC. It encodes CASIPEGRETQYF.

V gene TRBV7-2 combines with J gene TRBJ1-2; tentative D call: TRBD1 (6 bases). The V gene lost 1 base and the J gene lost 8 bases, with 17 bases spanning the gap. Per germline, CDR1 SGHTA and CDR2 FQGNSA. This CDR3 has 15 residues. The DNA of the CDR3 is TGTGCCAGCAGCTTAGGAACAGGGAGTACGCAAGGCTACACCTTC. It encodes CASSLGTGSTQGYTF.

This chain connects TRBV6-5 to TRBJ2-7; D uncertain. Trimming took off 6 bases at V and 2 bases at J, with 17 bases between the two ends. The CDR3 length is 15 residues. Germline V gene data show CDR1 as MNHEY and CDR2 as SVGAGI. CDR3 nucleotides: TGTGCCAGCAGATTCTACCAGCAGTCGGCCTACGAGCAGTACTTC. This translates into CASRFYQQSAYEQYF.

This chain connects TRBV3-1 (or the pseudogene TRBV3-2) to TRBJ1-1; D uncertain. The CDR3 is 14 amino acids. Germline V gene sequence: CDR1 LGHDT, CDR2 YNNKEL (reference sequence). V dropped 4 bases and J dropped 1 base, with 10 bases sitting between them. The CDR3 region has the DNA TGTGCCAGCAGCCTAGCCACCCGGAACACTGAAGCTTTCTTT. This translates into CASSLATRNTEAFF.